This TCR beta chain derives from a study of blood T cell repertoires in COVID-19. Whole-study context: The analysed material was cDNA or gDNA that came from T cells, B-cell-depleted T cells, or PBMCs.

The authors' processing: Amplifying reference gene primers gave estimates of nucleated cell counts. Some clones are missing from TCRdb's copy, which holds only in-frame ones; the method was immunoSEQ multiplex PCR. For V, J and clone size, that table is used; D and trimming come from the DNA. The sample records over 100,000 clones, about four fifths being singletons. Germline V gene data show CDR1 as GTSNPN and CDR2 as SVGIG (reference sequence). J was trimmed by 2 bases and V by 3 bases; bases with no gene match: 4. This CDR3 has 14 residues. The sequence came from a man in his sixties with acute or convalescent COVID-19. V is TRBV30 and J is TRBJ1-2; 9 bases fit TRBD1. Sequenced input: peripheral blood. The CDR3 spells CAWRGTGTNYGYTF. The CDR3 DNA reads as TGTGCCTGGAGGGGGACAGGGACAAACTATGGCTACACCTTC.